The next 25 T cell receptor beta chains were all read from a single sample in a study of Graves' ophthalmopathy and Graves' hyperthyroidism. Amplification of the TCR beta CDR3 regions used RNA transcripts (as template). The authors performed first-round RT-PCR with HTBI primers and then a second-round multiplex PCR. TCRdb analysed the multiplex PCR reads with MiXCR anew, one entry per CDR3 protein. The sample has about 740,000 distinct CDR3 sequences, 40% seen once; the top ten hold about 40%. The sample taken for sequencing was peripheral blood. Receptor source: an adult man with Graves' ophthalmopathy.

Only one count was recorded for this clonotype. This rearrangement joins TRBV10-2 to TRBJ1-5, with D uncertain. There are 15 residues in the CDR3. The germline V gene encodes CDR1 WSHSY and CDR2 SAAADI. V was clipped by 3 bases and J by 2 bases, with 11 bases between them. The CDR3 region has the DNA TGCGCCAGCAGTGATCGCCAGGTGGGCAATCAGCCCCAGCATTTT. The encoded protein is CASSDRQVGNQPQHF.

V is TRBV29-1 and J is TRBJ1-2; tentative D call: TRBD1 (5 bases). Germline V gives CDR1 SQVTM, CDR2 ANQGSEA. This CDR3 contains 12 residues. Trimming took off 3 bases at V and 4 bases at J, with 9 bases between the two ends. DNA for the CDR3: TGCAGCGTTGATGCCGGGACCTATGGCTACACCTTC. It specifies CSVDAGTYGYTF.

This clonotype was counted between two and nine times. Just one base apart from a much larger clone, this may be a read error. V and J are TRBV10-3 and TRBJ2-7, with D hard to call. Germline assignment: CDR1 ENHRY and CDR2 SYGVKD. CDR3 size: 11 residues. V lost 2 bases, J lost 6 bases, and 5 bases lay in between. The CDR3 spells CAISEVGEQYF. CDR3 DNA sequence: TGTGCCATCAGTGAGGTCGGCGAGCAGTACTTC.

This clonotype was observed a few times. V is TRBV19 and J is TRBJ1-4, with 9 bases identical to TRBD1. The CDR3 spans 15 residues. Per germline, CDR1 LNHDA and CDR2 SQIVND (reference sequence). With V trimmed by 9 bases and J by 5 bases, 10 bases remained unmatched. CDR3 sequence: CASSPWDRANEKLFF. The CDR3 DNA is TGTGCCAGCAGTCCCTGGGACAGGGCAAATGAAAAACTGTTTTTT.

V gene TRBV29-1 combines with J gene TRBJ1-1; D possibly corresponds to TRBD1 (5 bases). The length of the CDR3 is 15 residues. V was pared by 4 bases and J by 3 bases, with 18 bases between. Per the germline V gene, CDR1 is SQVTM and CDR2 is ANQGSEA. The CDR3 DNA sequence: TGCAGCGTTGCGGTTACCGGGACCCTGGACACTGAAGCTTTCTTT. Translating it yields CSVAVTGTLDTEAFF. Supplemented by reference TRBV29-1 and TRBJ1-1, the full variable domain reads SAVISQKPSRDICQRGTSLTIQCQVDSQVTMMFWYRQQPGQSLTLIATANQGSEATYESGFVIDKFPISRPNLTFSTLTVSNMSPEDSSIYLCSVAVTGTLDTEAFFGQGTRLTVV.

This clonotype has at least ten counts. J is TRBJ2-5 and V is TRBV4-3, with D possibly being TRBD2 (5 bases). The V gene's germline CDR1 is LGHNA and CDR2 YSLEER. The CDR3 is 14 residues long. Trimming stripped 1 base from V and 5 bases from J, with 11 bases between. The CDR3 sequence is CASSQVGVGETQYF. DNA for the CDR3: TGCGCCAGCAGCCAAGTCGGGGTCGGGGAGACCCAGTACTTC.

V usage is TRBV7-2 and J usage is TRBJ2-7; D unclear. The CDR3 extends over 13 amino acids. CDR1 and CDR2 from the germline V gene are SGHTA and FQGNSA. Trimming cost V 3 bases and J 5 bases, with 11 bases left between them. The CDR3 nucleotides read TGTGCCAGCAGCTTCGGTCAAAATGACGAGCAGTACTTC. Protein: CASSFGQNDEQYF.

This clonotype has at least ten counts. The genes are TRBV29-1 and TRBJ1-2, with a possible D match to TRBD1 (5 bases). The V end was cut by 5 bases, the J end by 5 bases, with 15 bases between. The germline gives CDR1 SQVTM, CDR2 ANQGSEA. The length of the CDR3 is 13 residues. DNA of the CDR3: TGCAGCGTTCTACTCGGGACCGAATATGGCTACACCTTC. Translated: CSVLLGTEYGYTF. Combining the CDR3 with reference TRBV29-1 and TRBJ1-2 gives the whole variable domain SAVISQKPSRDICQRGTSLTIQCQVDSQVTMMFWYRQQPGQSLTLIATANQGSEATYESGFVIDKFPISRPNLTFSTLTVSNMSPEDSSIYLCSVLLGTEYGYTFGSGTRLTVV.

The CDR3 loop reads CASRGTGGHSSHNPQAEQYF. The CDR3 DNA is TGTGCCAGCAGGGGTACAGGGGGCCATAGCAGCCATAACCCCCAGGCCGAGCAGTACTTC. The chain recombines TRBV11-1 with TRBJ2-7; 9 nucleotides align to TRBD1. CDR3 length: 20 amino acids. Trimming removed 6 bases from V and 6 bases from J; junction bases left unmatched: 27. The germline V gene has CDR1 SGHAT and CDR2 FQDESV (reference sequence).

This clonotype was counted a few times. At one boundary the junction diverges from the germline segment, which might be a read error. J is TRBJ1-4 and V is TRBV5-1; D is uncertain. The CDR3 extends over 16 amino acids. The germline V gene has CDR1 SGHRS and CDR2 YFSETQ. The CDR3 sequence is CASSGEPGLEGEKLFF. CDR3 coding DNA: TGTGCCAGCAGCGGCGAACCGGGTTTGGAGGGCGAAAAACTGTTTTTT.

This clonotype turned up a few times. An end of the junction differs from the germline gene, which may be a read error. The chain links TRBV9 to TRBJ1-1, with 7 bases aligning to TRBD1. Germline-derived CDR1 and CDR2 are SGDLS and YYNGEE. CDR3 length: 14 amino acids. The DNA for the CDR3 is TGCGCCAGCAGCCAAGAGCAAGACAGGGCCGAAGCTTTCTTT. This encodes CASSQEQDRAEAFF.

Many counts were recorded for this clonotype. This chain links TRBV20-1 with TRBJ2-5; TRBD2 might be the D (5 bases). The CDR3 loop spans 16 amino acids. Germline CDR1 reads DFQATT; CDR2 reads SNEGSKA (reference sequence). Trimming took off 5 bases at V and 2 bases at J, with 21 bases between the two ends. The DNA of the CDR3 is TGCAGTGCTGGTACTCGGGCGCGAACGGGGCAAGAGACCCAGTACTTC. This sequence encodes CSAGTRARTGQETQYF.

This clonotype was counted at least ten times. This chain uses TRBV24-1 with TRBJ2-5; D possibly corresponds to TRBD2 (6 bases). The CDR3 has 14 residues. Germline assignment: CDR1 KGHDR and CDR2 SFDVKD. V was trimmed by 4 bases and J by 5 bases, leaving 13 bases between them. CDR3 sequence: CATSESGGEETQYF. The CDR3 DNA follows: TGTGCCACCAGTGAAAGCGGAGGGGAGGAGACCCAGTACTTC.

This sequence joins TRBV25-1 and TRBJ2-7; 10 bases line up with TRBD1. V lost 5 bases to trimming and J lost 4 bases; unmatched junction nucleotides: 5. This CDR3 is 14 amino acids long. Germline V CDR1 and CDR2: MGHDK, SYGVNS. CDR3 loop: CASSSTGGWYEQYF. The CDR3 nucleotides are TGTGCCAGCAGTTCGACAGGGGGCTGGTACGAGCAGTACTTC.

The chain has TRBV2 and TRBJ1-1; D may be TRBD1 (5 bases). Trimming pared 8 bases from V and 7 bases from J, leaving 14 bases between. The CDR3 contains 12 residues. The germline CDR1 and CDR2 sequences are SNHLY and FYNNEI. The CDR3 sequence: CASLRQGGEAFF. The CDR3, as DNA: TGTGCCAGCTTACGGCAGGGTGGTGAAGCTTTCTTT.

This clonotype was counted ten times or more. This sequence joins TRBV11-2 and TRBJ1-4; D uncertain. V lost 1 base and J lost 7, with 13 bases in between. The CDR3 length is 15 residues. Germline-derived CDR1 and CDR2 are SGHAT and FQNNGV. The DNA for the CDR3 is TGTGCCAGCAGCTTAGGGTCGGCAGGAGGTGAAAAACTGTTTTTT. It codes for CASSLGSAGGEKLFF.

This clonotype was found many times. The gene calls are TRBV7-9 and TRBJ1-6; D may be TRBD1 (5 bases). Germline V gene lookup returns CDR1 SEHNR and CDR2 FQNEAQ (reference sequence). This CDR3 region has 14 residues. Trimming took 5 bases from V and 10 from J, leaving 15 bases between them. CDR3 sequence reads: CASSRRGERSPLHF. CDR3 bases: TGTGCCAGCAGCCGCCGAGGGGAACGCTCACCCCTCCACTTT.

This clonotype was observed at least ten times. This chain links TRBV7-2 with TRBJ2-5; TRBD1 might be the D (5 bases). Between the trimmed V and J ends, which lost 8 bases and 5 bases, there was a span of 15 bases. CDR1 and CDR2 from the germline V gene are SGHTA and FQGNSA. This CDR3 is 13 amino acids long. Here the CDR3 reads CASSRAFGETQYF. DNA for the CDR3: TGTGCCAGCTCCAGGGCTTTTGGGGAGACCCAGTACTTC.

This clonotype came up once. The V and J genes are TRBV25-1 and TRBJ1-2, with 7 bases fitting TRBD1. The germline V gene encodes CDR1 MGHDK and CDR2 SYGVNS. Trimming took 5 bases from V and 5 from J; bases not matched to a gene: 14. The CDR3 runs to 16 residues. The CDR3 reads CASSLRSDRVMYGYTF. CDR3 sequence (DNA): TGTGCCAGCAGTTTAAGATCTGACAGGGTTATGTATGGCTACACCTTC.

The chain is built from TRBV5-5 and TRBJ2-6; D may be TRBD2 (5 bases). Trimming removed 4 bases from V and 5 bases from J, with 13 bases in between. CDR3 length: 15 amino acids. Looked up from germline, CDR1 is SGHKS and CDR2 is YYEKEE (reference sequence). CDR3 in amino acids: CASSRGEGWANVLTF. For the CDR3, the DNA is TGTGCCAGCAGCCGGGGAGAGGGTTGGGCCAACGTCCTGACTTTC.

This clonotype was detected only a few times. The chain has TRBV10-3 and TRBJ2-6; the D call may be TRBD1 or TRBD2 (6 bases each). Germline V gene data show CDR1 as ENHRY and CDR2 as SYGVKD. The CDR3 loop spans 18 amino acids. V lost 10 bases to trimming and J lost 2 bases, with 24 bases between them. The CDR3 spells CASSPPSRGGAGANVLTF. The CDR3 bases are TGTGCCAGCAGCCCTCCGAGCAGGGGAGGTGCTGGGGCCAACGTCCTGACTTTC.

This clonotype was observed a handful of times. The chain employs TRBV2 and TRBJ1-6; D may be TRBD1 (6 bases). Germline V gene data show CDR1 as SNHLY and CDR2 as FYNNEI. This CDR3 contains 17 residues. V shed 7 bases and J shed 0 bases, with 16 bases lying between them. CDR3 DNA: TGTGCCAGCACTCGGGGGCTAGAGAGCTCCTATAATTCACCCCTCCACTTT. This encodes CASTRGLESSYNSPLHF.

The V and J genes are TRBV7-9 and TRBJ1-1, with unresolved D. The CDR3 has 14 residues. CDR1 and CDR2 (germline): SEHNR, FQNEAQ (reference sequence). Trimming took 1 base from V and 1 from J, leaving 7 bases between them. CDR3 coding DNA: TGTGCCAGCAGCTTAGGGTGGCGGAACACTGAAGCTTTCTTT. Protein sequence: CASSLGWRNTEAFF.

The chain combines TRBV11-2 with TRBJ2-7; 10 positions agree with TRBD2. The CDR3 contains 15 residues. The J segment lost 3 bases and the V segment lost 2 bases, leaving 4 bases of the junction unmatched. Looked up from germline, CDR1 is SGHAT and CDR2 is FQNNGV. DNA of the CDR3: TGTGCCAGCAGCTTAACTAGCGGGATTAGCTACGAGCAGTACTTC. Translated: CASSLTSGISYEQYF.

The chain links TRBV29-1 to TRBJ1-1, with a weak D call TRBD1 (5 bases). The CDR3 covers 14 residues. V was shortened by 5 bases and J by 8 bases, with 21 bases between the two germline ends. Germline V CDR1 and CDR2: SQVTM, ANQGSEA. CDR3 residues: CSVSGRATPPEAFF. Here the CDR3 DNA reads TGCAGCGTTTCGGGACGGGCGACTCCCCCGGAAGCTTTCTTT.